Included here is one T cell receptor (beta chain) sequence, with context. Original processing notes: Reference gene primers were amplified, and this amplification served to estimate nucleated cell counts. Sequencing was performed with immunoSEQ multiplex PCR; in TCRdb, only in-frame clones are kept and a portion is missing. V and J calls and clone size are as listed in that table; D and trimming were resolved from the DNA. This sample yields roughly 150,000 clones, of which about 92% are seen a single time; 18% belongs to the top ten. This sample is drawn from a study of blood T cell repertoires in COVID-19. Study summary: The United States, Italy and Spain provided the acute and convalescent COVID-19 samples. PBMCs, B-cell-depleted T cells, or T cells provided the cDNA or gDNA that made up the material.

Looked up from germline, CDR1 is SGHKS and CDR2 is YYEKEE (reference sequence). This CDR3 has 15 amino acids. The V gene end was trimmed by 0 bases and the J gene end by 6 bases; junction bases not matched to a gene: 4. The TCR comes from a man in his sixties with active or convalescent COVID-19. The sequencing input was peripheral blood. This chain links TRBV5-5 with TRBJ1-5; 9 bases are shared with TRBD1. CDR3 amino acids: CASSLAGTGLQPQHF. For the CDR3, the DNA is TGTGCCAGCAGCTTGGCCGGGACAGGGCTTCAGCCCCAGCATTTT.